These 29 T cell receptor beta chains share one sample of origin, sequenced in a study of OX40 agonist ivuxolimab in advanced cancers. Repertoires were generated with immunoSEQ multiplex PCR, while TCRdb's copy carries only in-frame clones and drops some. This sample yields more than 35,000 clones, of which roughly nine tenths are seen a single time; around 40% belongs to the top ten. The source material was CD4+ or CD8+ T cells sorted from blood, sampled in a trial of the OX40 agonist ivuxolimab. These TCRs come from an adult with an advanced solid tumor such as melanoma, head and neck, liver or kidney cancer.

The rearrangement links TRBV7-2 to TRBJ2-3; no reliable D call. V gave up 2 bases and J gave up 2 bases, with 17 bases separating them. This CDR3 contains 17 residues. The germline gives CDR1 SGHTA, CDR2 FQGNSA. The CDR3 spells CASSLLKGTLYTDTQYF. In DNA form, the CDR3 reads TGTGCCAGCAGCTTACTGAAGGGAACCCTTTACACAGATACGCAGTATTTT.

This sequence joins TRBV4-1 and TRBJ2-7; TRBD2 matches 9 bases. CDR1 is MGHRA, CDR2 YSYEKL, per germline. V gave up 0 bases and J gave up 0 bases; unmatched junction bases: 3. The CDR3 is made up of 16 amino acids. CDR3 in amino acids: CASSQDASGDSYEQYF. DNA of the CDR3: TGCGCCAGCAGCCAAGATGCTAGCGGGGACTCCTACGAGCAGTACTTC.

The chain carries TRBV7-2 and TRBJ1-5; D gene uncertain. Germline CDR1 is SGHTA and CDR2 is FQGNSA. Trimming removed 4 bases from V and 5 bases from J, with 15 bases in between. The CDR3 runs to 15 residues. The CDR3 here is CASSWWTAHDQPQHF. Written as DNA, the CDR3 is TGTGCCAGCAGCTGGTGGACGGCCCACGATCAGCCCCAGCATTTT.

For the CDR3, the DNA is TGTGCCAGCAGCATCGAGGGGGCCTTTAACTATGGCTACACCTTC. Its protein product is CASSIEGAFNYGYTF. V and J are TRBV5-6 and TRBJ1-2; 7 positions agree with TRBD1. The CDR3 is 15 residues long. Trimming removed 4 bases from V and 1 base from J; junction bases left unmatched: 7. CDR1 and CDR2 from the germline V gene are SGHDT and YYEEEE. Drawing the rest from reference TRBV5-6 and TRBJ1-2, the complete variable domain is DAGVTQSPTHLIKTRGQQVTLRCSPKSGHDTVSWYQQALGQGPQFIFQYYEEEERQRGNFPDRFSGHQFPNYSSELNVNALLLGDSALYLCASSIEGAFNYGYTFGSGTRLTVV.

CDR3 sequence: CSVQGSEETQYF. DNA of the CDR3: TGCAGCGTGCAGGGTTCGGAGGAGACCCAGTACTTC. V and J are TRBV29-1 and TRBJ2-5; D may be TRBD1 (5 bases). Trimming left V 6 bases short and J 5 bases short, with 13 bases between. The CDR3 extends over 12 amino acids. Germline V gene data show CDR1 as SQVTM and CDR2 as ANQGSEA.

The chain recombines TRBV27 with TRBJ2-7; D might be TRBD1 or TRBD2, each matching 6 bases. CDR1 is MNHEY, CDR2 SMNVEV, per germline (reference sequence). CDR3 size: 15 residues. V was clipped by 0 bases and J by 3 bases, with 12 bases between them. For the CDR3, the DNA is TGTGCCAGCAGTTTATCGGAGGGACATATCTACGAGCAGTACTTC. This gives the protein CASSLSEGHIYEQYF.

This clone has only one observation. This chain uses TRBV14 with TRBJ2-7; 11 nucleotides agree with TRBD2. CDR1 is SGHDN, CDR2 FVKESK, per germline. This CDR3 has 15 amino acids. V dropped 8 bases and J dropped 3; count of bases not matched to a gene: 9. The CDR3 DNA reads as TGTGCCAGCGAGGGGAGTGGGACTAGCGGCTACGAGCAGTACTTC. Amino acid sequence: CASEGSGTSGYEQYF. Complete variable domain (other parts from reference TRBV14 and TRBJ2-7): EAGVTQFPSHSVIEKGQTVTLRCDPISGHDNLYWYRRVMGKEIKFLLHFVKESKQDESGMPNNRFLAERTGGTYSTLKVQPAELEDSGVYFCASEGSGTSGYEQYFGPGTRLTVT.

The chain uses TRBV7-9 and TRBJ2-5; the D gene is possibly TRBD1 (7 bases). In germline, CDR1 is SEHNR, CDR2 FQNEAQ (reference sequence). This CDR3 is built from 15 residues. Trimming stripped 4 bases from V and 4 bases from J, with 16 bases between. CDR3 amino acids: CASSSSEGAGETQYF. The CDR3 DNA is TGTGCCAGCAGCTCGTCGGAGGGGGCCGGAGAGACCCAGTACTTC.

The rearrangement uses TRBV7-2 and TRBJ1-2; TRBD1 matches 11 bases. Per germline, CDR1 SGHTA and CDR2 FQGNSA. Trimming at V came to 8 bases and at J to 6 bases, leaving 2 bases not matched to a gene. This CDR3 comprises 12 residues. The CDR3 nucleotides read TGTGCCAGCGGGGGACAGGGGGATGGCTACACCTTC. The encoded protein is CASGGQGDGYTF.

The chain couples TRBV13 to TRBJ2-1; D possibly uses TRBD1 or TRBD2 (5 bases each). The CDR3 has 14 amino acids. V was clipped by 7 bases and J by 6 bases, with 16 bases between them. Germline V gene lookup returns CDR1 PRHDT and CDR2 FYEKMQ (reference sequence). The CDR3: CASTALVGGNEQFF. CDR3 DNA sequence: TGTGCCAGCACCGCCCTCGTTGGGGGCAATGAGCAGTTCTTC. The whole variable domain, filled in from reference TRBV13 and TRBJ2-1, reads AAGVIQSPRHLIKEKRETATLKCYPIPRHDTVYWYQQGPGQDPQFLISFYEKMQSDKGSIPDRFSAQQFSDYHSELNMSSLELGDSALYFCASTALVGGNEQFFGPGTRLTVL.

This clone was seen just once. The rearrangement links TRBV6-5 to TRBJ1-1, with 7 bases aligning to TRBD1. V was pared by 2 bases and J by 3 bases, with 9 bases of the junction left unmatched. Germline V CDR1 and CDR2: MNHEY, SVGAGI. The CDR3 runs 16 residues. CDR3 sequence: CASSYVGDSLYTEAFF. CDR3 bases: TGTGCCAGCAGTTACGTAGGGGACAGCCTGTACACTGAAGCTTTCTTT.

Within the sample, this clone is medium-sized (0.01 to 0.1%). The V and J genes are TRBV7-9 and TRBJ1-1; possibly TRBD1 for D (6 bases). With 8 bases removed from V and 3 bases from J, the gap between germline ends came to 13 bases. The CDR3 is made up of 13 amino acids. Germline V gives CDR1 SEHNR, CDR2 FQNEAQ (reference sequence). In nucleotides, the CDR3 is TGTGCCAGCGTATTAGGGGGGGACACTGAAGCTTTCTTT. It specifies CASVLGGDTEAFF. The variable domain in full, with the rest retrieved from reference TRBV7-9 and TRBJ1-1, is DTGVSQNPRHKITKRGQNVTFRCDPISEHNRLYWYRQTLGQGPEFLTYFQNEAQLEKSRLLSDRFSAERPKGSFSTLEIQRTEQGDSAMYLCASVLGGDTEAFFGQGTRLTVV.

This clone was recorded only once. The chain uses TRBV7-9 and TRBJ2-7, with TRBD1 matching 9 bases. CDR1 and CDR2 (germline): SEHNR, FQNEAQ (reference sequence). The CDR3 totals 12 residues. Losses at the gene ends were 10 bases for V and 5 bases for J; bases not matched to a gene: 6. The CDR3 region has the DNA TGTGCCACCAGGGACAGGGCCCACGAGCAGTACTTC. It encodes CATRDRAHEQYF.

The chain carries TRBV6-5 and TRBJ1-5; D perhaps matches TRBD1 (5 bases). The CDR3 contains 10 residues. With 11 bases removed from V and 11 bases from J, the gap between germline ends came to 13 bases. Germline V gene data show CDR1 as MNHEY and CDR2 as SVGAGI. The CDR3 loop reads CASKVGAQHF. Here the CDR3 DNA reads TGTGCCTCAAAAGTGGGGGCCCAGCATTTT.

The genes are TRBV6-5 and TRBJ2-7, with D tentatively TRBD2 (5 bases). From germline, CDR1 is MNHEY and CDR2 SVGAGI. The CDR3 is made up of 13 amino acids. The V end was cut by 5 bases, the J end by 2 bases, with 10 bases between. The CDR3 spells CASSRTEAYEQYF. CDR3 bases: TGTGCCAGCAGTCGGACGGAGGCCTACGAGCAGTACTTC.

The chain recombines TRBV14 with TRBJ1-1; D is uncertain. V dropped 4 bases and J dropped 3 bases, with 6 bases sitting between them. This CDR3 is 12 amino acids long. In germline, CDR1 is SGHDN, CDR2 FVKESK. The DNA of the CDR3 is TGTGCCAGCAGCCGGAGAGACACTGAAGCTTTCTTT. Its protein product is CASSRRDTEAFF.

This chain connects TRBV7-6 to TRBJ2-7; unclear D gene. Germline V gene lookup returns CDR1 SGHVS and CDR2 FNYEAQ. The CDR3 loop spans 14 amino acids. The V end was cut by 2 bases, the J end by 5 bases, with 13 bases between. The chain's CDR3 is CASSLSTARHEQYF. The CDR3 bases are TGTGCCAGCAGCTTATCGACGGCTCGGCACGAGCAGTACTTC.

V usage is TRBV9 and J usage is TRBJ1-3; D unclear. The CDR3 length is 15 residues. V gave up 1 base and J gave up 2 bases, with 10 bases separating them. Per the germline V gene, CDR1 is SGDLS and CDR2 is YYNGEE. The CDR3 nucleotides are TGTGCCAGCAGCGTACGTGGCCCCCCTGGAAACACCATATATTTT. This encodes CASSVRGPPGNTIYF.

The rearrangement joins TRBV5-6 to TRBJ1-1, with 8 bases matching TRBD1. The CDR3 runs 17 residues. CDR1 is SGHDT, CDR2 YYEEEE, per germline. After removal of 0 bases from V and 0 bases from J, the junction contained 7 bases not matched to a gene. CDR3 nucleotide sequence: TGTGCCAGCAGCTTGGCTGGGACAGGAGTTATGAACACTGAAGCTTTCTTT. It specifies CASSLAGTGVMNTEAFF. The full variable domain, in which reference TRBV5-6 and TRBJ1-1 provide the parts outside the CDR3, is DAGVTQSPTHLIKTRGQQVTLRCSPKSGHDTVSWYQQALGQGPQFIFQYYEEEERQRGNFPDRFSGHQFPNYSSELNVNALLLGDSALYLCASSLAGTGVMNTEAFFGQGTRLTVV.

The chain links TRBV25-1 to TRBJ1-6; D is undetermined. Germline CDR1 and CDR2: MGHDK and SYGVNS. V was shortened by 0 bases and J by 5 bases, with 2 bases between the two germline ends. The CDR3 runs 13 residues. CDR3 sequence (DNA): TGTGCCAGCAGTGAATATAATAATTCACCCCTCCACTTT. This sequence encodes CASSEYNNSPLHF.

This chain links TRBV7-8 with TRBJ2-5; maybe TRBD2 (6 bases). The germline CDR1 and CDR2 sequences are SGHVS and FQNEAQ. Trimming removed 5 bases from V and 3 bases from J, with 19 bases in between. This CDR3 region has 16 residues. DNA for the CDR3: TGTGCCAGCAGCCCGCATGCGGGGCCTTCGAAAGAGACCCAGTACTTC. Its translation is CASSPHAGPSKETQYF.

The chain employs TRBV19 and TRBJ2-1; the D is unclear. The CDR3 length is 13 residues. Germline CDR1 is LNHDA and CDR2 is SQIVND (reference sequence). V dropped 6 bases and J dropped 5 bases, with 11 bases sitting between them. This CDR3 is CASSPLEDNEQFF. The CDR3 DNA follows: TGTGCCAGTAGCCCCTTGGAAGACAATGAGCAGTTCTTC.

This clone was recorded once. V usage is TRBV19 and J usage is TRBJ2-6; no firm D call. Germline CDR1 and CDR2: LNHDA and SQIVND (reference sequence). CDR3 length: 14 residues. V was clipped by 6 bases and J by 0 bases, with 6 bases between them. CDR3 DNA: TGTGCCAGTAGCATAAGCTCTGGGGCCAACGTCCTGACTTTC. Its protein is CASSISSGANVLTF.

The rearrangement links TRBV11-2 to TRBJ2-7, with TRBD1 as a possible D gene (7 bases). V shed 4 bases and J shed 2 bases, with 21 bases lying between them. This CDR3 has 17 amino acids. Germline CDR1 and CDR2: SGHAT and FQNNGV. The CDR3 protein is CASSWGTGGTVAYEQYF. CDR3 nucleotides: TGTGCCAGCAGCTGGGGGACCGGAGGGACAGTGGCCTACGAGCAGTACTTC.

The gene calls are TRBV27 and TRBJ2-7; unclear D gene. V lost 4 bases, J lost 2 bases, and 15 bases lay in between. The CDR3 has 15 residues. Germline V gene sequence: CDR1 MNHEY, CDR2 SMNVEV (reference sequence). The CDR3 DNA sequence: TGTGCCAGCAGTTACCGGTGGCCGGTTACCTACGAGCAGTACTTC. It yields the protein CASSYRWPVTYEQYF.

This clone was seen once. This chain's CDR3 is CASSITLNTEAFF. In DNA, the CDR3 is TGTGCCAGTAGTATCACCCTGAACACTGAAGCTTTCTTT. The chain has TRBV19 and TRBJ1-1, with unresolved D. The CDR3 covers 13 residues. Germline lookup yields CDR1 LNHDA and CDR2 SQIVND (reference sequence). V was pared by 3 bases and J by 0 bases, with 5 bases between. Combining the CDR3 with reference TRBV19 and TRBJ1-1 gives the whole variable domain DGGITQSPKYLFRKEGQNVTLSCEQNLNHDAMYWYRQDPGQGLRLIYYSQIVNDFQKGDIAEGYSVSREKKESFPLTVTSAQKNPTAFYLCASSITLNTEAFFGQGTRLTVV.

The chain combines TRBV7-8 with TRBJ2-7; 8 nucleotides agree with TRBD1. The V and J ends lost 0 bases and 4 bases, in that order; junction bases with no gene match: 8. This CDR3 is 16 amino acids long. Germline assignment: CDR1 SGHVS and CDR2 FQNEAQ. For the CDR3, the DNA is TGTGCCAGCAGCTTAGCGTCGCAGCAGGGGGCGTACGAGCAGTACTTC. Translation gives CASSLASQQGAYEQYF.

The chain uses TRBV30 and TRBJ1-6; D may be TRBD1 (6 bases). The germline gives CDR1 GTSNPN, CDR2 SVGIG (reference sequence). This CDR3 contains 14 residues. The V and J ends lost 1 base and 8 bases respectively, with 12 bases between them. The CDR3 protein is CAWSDNPGDSPLHF. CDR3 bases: TGTGCCTGGAGTGATAACCCAGGGGATTCACCCCTCCACTTT.

This chain's CDR3 is CASSAPAYEQYF. The CDR3, as DNA: TGTGCCAGCAGCGCCCCTGCCTACGAGCAGTACTTC. The V call is TRBV28, the J call TRBJ2-7; D gene ambiguous. The CDR3 is 12 residues long. Looked up from germline, CDR1 is MDHEN and CDR2 is SYDVKM. With 6 bases removed from V and 2 bases from J, the gap between germline ends came to 8 bases.